The source of this T cell receptor (beta chain) is a study of T cells in Graves' hyperthyroidism and ophthalmopathy. PBMCs came from about 10 ml fresh peripheral blood. This clonotype was found many times. RNA transcripts served as the template for amplifying TCR beta CDR3 regions. Researchers ran a first-round RT-PCR on the TCR CDR3 using the HTBI primer set. TCRdb used MiXCR to reprocess the multiplex PCR reads, holding one entry per CDR3 protein. The data contain hundreds of thousands of distinct CDR3 sequences, around 26% of them seen just once; the ten biggest clones take up roughly 35%. Germline CDR1 is MNHEY and CDR2 is SVGEGT. There are 20 residues in the CDR3. V gave up 0 bases and J gave up 3 bases; unmatched junction bases: 15.

The chain recombines TRBV6-2 or TRBV6-3 with TRBJ2-7; 12 bases agree with TRBD2. The source of this sequence is a woman aged 35 to 49 with Graves' ophthalmopathy. The sequenced sample was blood. The CDR3 nucleotides read TGTGCCAGCAGTTACTCGGTCCTGACAGGGAGGACTAGCGGGGACTACGAGCAGTACTTC. Its translation: CASSYSVLTGRTSGDYEQYF.